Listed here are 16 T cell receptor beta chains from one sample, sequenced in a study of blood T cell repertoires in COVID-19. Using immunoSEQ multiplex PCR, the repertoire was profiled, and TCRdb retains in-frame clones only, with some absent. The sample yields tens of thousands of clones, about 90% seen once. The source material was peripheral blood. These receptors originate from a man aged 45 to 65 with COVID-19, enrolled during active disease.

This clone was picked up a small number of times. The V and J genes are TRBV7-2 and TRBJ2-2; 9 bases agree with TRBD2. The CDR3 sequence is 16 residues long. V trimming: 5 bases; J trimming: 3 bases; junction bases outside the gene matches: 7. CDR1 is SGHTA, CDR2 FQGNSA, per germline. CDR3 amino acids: CASSRIAGAYTGELFF. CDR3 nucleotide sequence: TGTGCCAGCAGCCGTATAGCGGGGGCCTACACCGGGGAGCTGTTTTTT.

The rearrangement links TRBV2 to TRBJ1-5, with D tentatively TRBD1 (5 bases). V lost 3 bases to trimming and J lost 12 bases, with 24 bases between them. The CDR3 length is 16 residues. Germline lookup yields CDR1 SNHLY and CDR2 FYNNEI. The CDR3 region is CASSEGRRVPPKVQHF. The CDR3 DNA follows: TGTGCCAGCAGTGAGGGACGGAGGGTCCCACCAAAGGTCCAGCATTTT.

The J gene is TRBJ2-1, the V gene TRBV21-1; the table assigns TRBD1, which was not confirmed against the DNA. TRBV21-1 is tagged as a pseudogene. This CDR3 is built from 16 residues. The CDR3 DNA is TGTGCCAGCAGCAAAGACACAGGGCGGAACTACAATGAGCAGTTCTTC. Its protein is CASSKDTGRNYNEQFF.

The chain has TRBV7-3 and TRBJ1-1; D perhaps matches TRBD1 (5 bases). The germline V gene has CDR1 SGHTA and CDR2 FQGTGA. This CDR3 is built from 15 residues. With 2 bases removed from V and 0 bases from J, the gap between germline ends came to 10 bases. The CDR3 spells CASSLAGNMNTEAFF. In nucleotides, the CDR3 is TGTGCCAGCAGCTTAGCAGGGAACATGAACACTGAAGCTTTCTTT. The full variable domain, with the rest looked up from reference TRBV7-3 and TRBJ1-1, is GAGVSQTPSNKVTEKGKYVELRCDPISGHTALYWYRQSLGQGPEFLIYFQGTGAADDSGLPNDRFFAVRPEGSVSTLKIQRTERGDSAVYLCASSLAGNMNTEAFFGQGTRLTVV.

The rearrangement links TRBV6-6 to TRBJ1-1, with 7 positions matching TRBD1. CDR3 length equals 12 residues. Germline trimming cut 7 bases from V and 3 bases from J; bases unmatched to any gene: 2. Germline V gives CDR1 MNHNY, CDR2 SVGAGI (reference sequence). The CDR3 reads CASKGTDTEAFF. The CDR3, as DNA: TGTGCCAGCAAGGGGACAGACACTGAAGCTTTCTTT.

In DNA form, the CDR3 reads TGTGCCAGCAGTTTTTGGCAGGATGAAAAACTGTTTTTT. Its translation is CASSFWQDEKLFF. The chain combines TRBV27 with TRBJ1-4; D is uncertain. This CDR3 has 13 residues. Germline V gene lookup returns CDR1 MNHEY and CDR2 SMNVEV (reference sequence). Deletions cut 3 bases from V and 6 bases from J, with 8 bases between.

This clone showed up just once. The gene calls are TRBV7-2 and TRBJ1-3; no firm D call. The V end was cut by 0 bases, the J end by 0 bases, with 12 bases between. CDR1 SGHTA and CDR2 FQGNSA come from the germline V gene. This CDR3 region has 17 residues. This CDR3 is CASSLAPVTTSGNTIYF. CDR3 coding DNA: TGTGCCAGCAGCTTAGCGCCTGTAACAACCTCTGGAAACACCATATATTTT. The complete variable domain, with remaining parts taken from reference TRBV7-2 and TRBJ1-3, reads GAGVSQSPSNKVTEKGKDVELRCDPISGHTALYWYRQSLGQGLEFLIYFQGNSAPDKSGLPSDRFSAERTGGSVSTLTIQRTQQEDSAVYLCASSLAPVTTSGNTIYFGEGSWLTVV.

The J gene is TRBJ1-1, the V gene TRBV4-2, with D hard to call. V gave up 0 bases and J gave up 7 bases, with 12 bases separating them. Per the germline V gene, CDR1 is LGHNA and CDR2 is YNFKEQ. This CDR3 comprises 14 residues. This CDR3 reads CASSQEYVGSEAFF. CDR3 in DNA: TGTGCCAGCAGCCAAGAGTACGTGGGCAGTGAAGCTTTCTTT.

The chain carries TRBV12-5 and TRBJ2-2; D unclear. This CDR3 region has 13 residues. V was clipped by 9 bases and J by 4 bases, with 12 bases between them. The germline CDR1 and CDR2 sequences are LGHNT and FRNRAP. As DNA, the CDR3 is TGTGCTAGCGTTCTTGAAGCCACCGGGGAGCTGTTTTTT. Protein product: CASVLEATGELFF.

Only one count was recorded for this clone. This CDR3 is CAITPRGGMKQPQHF. In nucleotides, the CDR3 is TGTGCCATTACCCCAAGGGGCGGGATGAAGCAGCCCCAGCATTTT. The rearrangement links TRBV19 to TRBJ1-5; D is possibly TRBD1 (5 bases). The V gene lost 10 bases and the J gene lost 7 bases, with 23 bases spanning the gap. CDR3 length: 15 residues. Germline V gene lookup returns CDR1 LNHDA and CDR2 SQIVND (reference sequence).

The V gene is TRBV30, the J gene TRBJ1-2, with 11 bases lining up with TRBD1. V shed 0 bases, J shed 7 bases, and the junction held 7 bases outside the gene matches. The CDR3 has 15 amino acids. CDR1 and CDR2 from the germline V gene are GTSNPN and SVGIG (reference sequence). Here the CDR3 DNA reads TGTGCCTGGAGTGTTCTTAGGACAGGGGGCGTTGGCTACACCTTC. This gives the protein CAWSVLRTGGVGYTF.

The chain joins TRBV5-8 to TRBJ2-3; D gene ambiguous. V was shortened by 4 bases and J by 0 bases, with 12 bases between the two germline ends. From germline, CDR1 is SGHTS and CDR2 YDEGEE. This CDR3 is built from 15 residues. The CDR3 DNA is TGTGCCAGCAGCCCCGGGTGGCGAAGCACAGATACGCAGTATTTT. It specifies CASSPGWRSTDTQYF.

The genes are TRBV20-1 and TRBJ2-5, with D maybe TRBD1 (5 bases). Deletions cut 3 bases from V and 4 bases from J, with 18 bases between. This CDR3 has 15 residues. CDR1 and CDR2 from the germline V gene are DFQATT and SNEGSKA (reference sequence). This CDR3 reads CSASPLGQAPETQYF. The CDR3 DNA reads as TGCAGTGCTAGTCCCCTGGGGCAGGCGCCAGAGACCCAGTACTTC.

CDR3 in amino acids: CASSAWGTGGYNEQFF. The CDR3 bases are TGTGCCAGCAGCGCTTGGGGGACAGGGGGCTACAATGAGCAGTTCTTC. The chain employs TRBV9 and TRBJ2-1; 11 nucleotides align to TRBD1. CDR3 size: 16 residues. Germline V gives CDR1 SGDLS, CDR2 YYNGEE. V dropped 3 bases and J dropped 3; count of bases not matched to a gene: 5. Supplemented by reference TRBV9 and TRBJ2-1, the full variable domain reads DSGVTQTPKHLITATGQRVTLRCSPRSGDLSVYWYQQSLDQGLQFLIQYYNGEERAKGNILERFSAQQFPDLHSELNLSSLELGDSALYFCASSAWGTGGYNEQFFGPGTRLTVL.

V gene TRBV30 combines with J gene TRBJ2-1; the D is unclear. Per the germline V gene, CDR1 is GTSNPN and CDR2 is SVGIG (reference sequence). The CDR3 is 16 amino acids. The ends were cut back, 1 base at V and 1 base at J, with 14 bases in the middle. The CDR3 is CAWSGITIRSYNEQFF. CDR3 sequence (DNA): TGTGCCTGGAGTGGTATTACAATCAGATCCTACAATGAGCAGTTCTTC.

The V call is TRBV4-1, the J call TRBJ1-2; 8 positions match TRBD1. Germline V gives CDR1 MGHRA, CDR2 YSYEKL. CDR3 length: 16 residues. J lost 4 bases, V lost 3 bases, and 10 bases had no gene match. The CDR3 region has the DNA TGCGCCAGCAGCCATCTCACTTCCGACAGGGGCTATGGCTACACCTTC. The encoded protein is CASSHLTSDRGYGYTF.